The present T cell receptor beta chain was sequenced within a study of T cells in Graves' hyperthyroidism and ophthalmopathy. Across the study: The blood sample was taken at first diagnosis, before treatment began. Study-level results: Most thyroid clonotypes that were expanded above 0.001 also turned up in blood.

Patients affected by ophthalmopathy presented a Clinical Activity Score of at least 3, a NOSPECS grade of at least 4, and disease duration below 3 months. This clonotype has at least ten counts. No antigen is known for it. It was RNA transcripts that yielded the amplified TCR beta CDR3 regions. The HTBI set primed first-round TCR CDR3 RT-PCR. TCRdb re-analysed the multiplex PCR reads in MiXCR, keeping a single row per CDR3 protein. The sample holds a few hundred thousand distinct CDR3 sequences; about a sixth are singletons and the top ten take approximately 3.5%. Sequenced material: blood. The clonotype originates from a woman aged 40 to 50 with Graves' ophthalmopathy.

Here the CDR3 reads CARSGLEADTQYF. For the CDR3, the DNA is TGTGCCAGATCGGGACTCGAGGCAGATACGCAGTATTTT. The J gene is TRBJ2-3, the V gene TRBV2, with a tentative D call TRBD2 (6 bases). Trimming removed 9 bases at V and 4 bases at J, with 14 bases between. Germline assignment: CDR1 SNHLY and CDR2 FYNNEI. This CDR3 is built from 13 residues.